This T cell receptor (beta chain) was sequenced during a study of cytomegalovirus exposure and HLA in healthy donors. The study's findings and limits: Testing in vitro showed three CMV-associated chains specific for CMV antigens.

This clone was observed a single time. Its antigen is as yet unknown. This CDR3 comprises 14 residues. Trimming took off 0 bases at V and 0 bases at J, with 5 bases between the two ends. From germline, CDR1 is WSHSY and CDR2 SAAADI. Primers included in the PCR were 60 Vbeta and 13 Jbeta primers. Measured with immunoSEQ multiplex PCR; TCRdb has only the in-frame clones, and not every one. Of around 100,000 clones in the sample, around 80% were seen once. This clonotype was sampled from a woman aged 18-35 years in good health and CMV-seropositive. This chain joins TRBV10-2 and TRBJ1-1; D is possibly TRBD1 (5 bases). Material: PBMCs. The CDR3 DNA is TGCGCCAGCAGTGAGTCGACAGTGAACACTGAAGCTTTCTTT. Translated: CASSESTVNTEAFF.